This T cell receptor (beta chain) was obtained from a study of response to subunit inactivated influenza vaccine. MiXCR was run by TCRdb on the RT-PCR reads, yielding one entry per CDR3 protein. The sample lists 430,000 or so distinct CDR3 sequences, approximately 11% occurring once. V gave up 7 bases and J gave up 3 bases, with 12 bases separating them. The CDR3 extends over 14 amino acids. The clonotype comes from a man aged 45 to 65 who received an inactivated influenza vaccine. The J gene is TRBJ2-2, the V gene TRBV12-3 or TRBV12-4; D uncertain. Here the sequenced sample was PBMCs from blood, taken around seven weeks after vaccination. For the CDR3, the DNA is TGTGCCAGCAACTTCAGGTCGTACACCGGGGAGCTGTTTTTT. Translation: CASNFRSYTGELFF.